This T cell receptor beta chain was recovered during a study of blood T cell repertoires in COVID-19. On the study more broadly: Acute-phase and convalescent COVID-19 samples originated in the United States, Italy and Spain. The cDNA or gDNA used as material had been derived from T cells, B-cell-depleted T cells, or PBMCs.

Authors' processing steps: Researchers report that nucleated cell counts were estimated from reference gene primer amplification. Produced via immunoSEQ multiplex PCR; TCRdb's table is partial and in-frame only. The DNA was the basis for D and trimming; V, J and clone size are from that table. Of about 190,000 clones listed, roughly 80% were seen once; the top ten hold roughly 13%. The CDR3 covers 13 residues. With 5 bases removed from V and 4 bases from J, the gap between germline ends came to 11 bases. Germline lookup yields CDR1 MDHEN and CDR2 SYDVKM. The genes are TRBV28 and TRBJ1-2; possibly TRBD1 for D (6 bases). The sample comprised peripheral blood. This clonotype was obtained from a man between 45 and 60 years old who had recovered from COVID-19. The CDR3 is CASSARDTYGYTF. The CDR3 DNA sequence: TGTGCCAGCAGTGCCCGGGACACCTATGGCTACACCTTC.